The 9 T cell receptor beta chains below all came from one sample that was sequenced in a study of blood T cells in healthy people across ages. A second PCR, run for roughly 7 to 12 cycles, used a sample-barcoded 5' primer plus a J-beta primer mix. TCRdb recomputed calls from the 5' RACE reads with MiXCR, one row per CDR3 protein. The sample has roughly 800,000 distinct CDR3 sequences; 55% to 70% are singletons. Sequencing was carried out using blood. These TCRs come from a man younger than 45 in good health.

The chain has TRBV5-5 and TRBJ1-5, with no clear D. CDR3 length: 15 residues. Deletions cut 4 bases from V and 0 bases from J, with 11 bases between. Germline V gene sequence: CDR1 SGHKS, CDR2 YYEKEE (reference sequence). The chain's CDR3 is CASSPRAYSNQPQHF. As DNA, the CDR3 is TGTGCCAGCAGCCCGAGGGCATATAGCAATCAGCCCCAGCATTTT.

CDR3 nucleotide sequence: TGTGCCAGCAGCGTAGTCGTGACACAAGACTATGGCTACACCTTC. It is translated as CASSVVVTQDYGYTF. This chain links TRBV9 with TRBJ1-2, with D unresolved. CDR3 length equals 15 residues. From germline, CDR1 is SGDLS and CDR2 YYNGEE. V lost 0 bases and J lost 3, with 12 bases in between.

The gene calls are TRBV4-2 and TRBJ2-7, with 15 bases identical to TRBD2. Germline V gene data show CDR1 as LGHNA and CDR2 as YNFKEQ. The CDR3 is 18 residues long. V lost 9 bases, J lost 0 bases, and 12 bases stayed unmatched. The CDR3 loop is CARASGTSGGLSSYEQYF. Here the CDR3 DNA reads TGTGCCAGAGCGAGCGGGACTAGCGGGGGGTTGAGCTCCTACGAGCAGTACTTC.

The chain employs TRBV6-1 and TRBJ1-6, with 10 bases identical to TRBD1. The CDR3 loop spans 17 amino acids. Trimming at V came to 3 bases and at J to 0 bases, leaving 2 bases not matched to a gene. From germline, CDR1 is MNHNS and CDR2 SASEGT. CDR3 loop: CASSEGDRGSYNSPLHF. The CDR3 bases are TGTGCCAGCAGTGAGGGGGACAGGGGCTCCTATAATTCACCCCTCCACTTT.

This clonotype was counted a few times. V gene TRBV7-9 combines with J gene TRBJ2-3; D uncertain. CDR3 length equals 12 residues. Trimming stripped 5 bases from V and 4 bases from J, with 7 bases between. Germline values: CDR1 SEHNR, CDR2 FQNEAQ (reference sequence). CDR3 region: CASSVSADTQYF. The CDR3 DNA reads as TGTGCCAGCAGCGTCTCCGCAGATACGCAGTATTTT.

J is TRBJ2-3 and V is TRBV7-3; TRBD1 is a possible D gene (5 bases). CDR3 length: 12 residues. V lost 5 bases to trimming and J lost 7 bases, with 10 bases between them. Germline V gives CDR1 SGHTA, CDR2 FQGTGA. CDR3 coding DNA: TGTGCCAGCAGCGCTCAGGGAAATACGCAGTATTTT. Translated: CASSAQGNTQYF.

The rearrangement links TRBV20-1 to TRBJ2-4, with D possibly being TRBD2 (6 bases). Matching the DNA end better, TRBJ2-7 makes the J call doubtful. The germline V gene encodes CDR1 DFQATT and CDR2 SNEGSKA (reference sequence). The CDR3 sequence is 14 residues long. As DNA, the CDR3 is TGCAGTGCTCGTCGACCAGGGACTGCCCACGAGCAGTACTTC. It encodes CSARRPGTAHEQYF.

This chain joins TRBV10-3 and TRBJ2-7; 7 bases fit TRBD1. J lost 7 bases, V lost 4 bases, and 13 bases had no gene match. The germline CDR1 and CDR2 sequences are ENHRY and SYGVKD. This CDR3 has 15 amino acids. The CDR3 DNA sequence: TGTGCCATCAGTGGCGTACAGGGGACCCCGGGAGAGCAGTACTTC. This translates into CAISGVQGTPGEQYF.

The chain couples TRBV20-1 to TRBJ1-2, with D hard to call. The V end was cut by 5 bases, the J end by 6 bases, with 16 bases between. The CDR3 spans 13 residues. Germline V lookup: CDR1 DFQATT, CDR2 SNEGSKA (reference sequence). CDR3 sequence (DNA): TGCAGTGCTCCACGAGGGATGGTAAATGGCTACACCTTC. It yields the protein CSAPRGMVNGYTF.